This T cell receptor beta chain was sequenced for a study of blood T cell repertoires in COVID-19. About the research overall: There were acute and convalescent COVID-19 samples, and they came from the United States, Italy and Spain. PBMCs, B-cell-depleted T cells, or T cells provided the cDNA or gDNA that made up the material.

This CDR3 is built from 11 residues. The germline gives CDR1 GTSNPN, CDR2 SVGIG (reference sequence). The V and J ends lost 2 bases and 7 bases respectively, with 6 bases between them. Authors' methods: Amplified reference gene primers provided the basis for estimating nucleated cell counts. The method was immunoSEQ multiplex PCR; TCRdb's version includes in-frame clones alone and lacks a portion of them. That table gives V, J and clone size, and the DNA gave D and trimming. The data contain 80,000 to 100,000 clones, over 75% of them seen just once; the ten biggest clones take up 4.4%. The sample consisted of peripheral blood. The V gene is TRBV30, the J gene TRBJ2-1; D is unclear. This clonotype was obtained from a man between 60 and 75 years old with acute or convalescent COVID-19. In DNA form, the CDR3 reads TGTGCCTGGAGTCCACTAAATGAGCAGTTCTTC. It specifies CAWSPLNEQFF.